This TCR beta chain was recorded in a study of T cell responses to AZD1222 COVID-19 vaccine. Regarding the study as a whole: Seropositivity was recorded at baseline in only a handful of AZD1222 recipients. Spike-specific TCR breadth and depth were elevated following two AZD1222 doses.

This clone has only one observation. Its antigen is not known. The CDR3 length is 16 residues. CDR1 MRHNA and CDR2 SNTAGT come from the germline V gene. The V gene end was trimmed by 2 bases and the J gene end by 10 bases; junction bases not matched to a gene: 9. Clones were sequenced by immunoSEQ multiplex PCR, and TCRdb holds only the in-frame ones, with some missing. The repertoire includes about 110,000 clones, roughly 89% of them detected once, and roughly 2.5% sits in the top ten. The chain has TRBV6-4 and TRBJ1-6, with 9 bases that match TRBD1. The source is an adult who received the AZD1222 COVID-19 vaccine. Sequenced here: peripheral blood, sampled 28 days after the second AZD1222 dose. This CDR3 is CASSDPPGQGGSPLHF. The CDR3 coding sequence is TGTGCCAGCAGTGACCCCCCGGGACAGGGAGGCTCACCCCTCCACTTT.